The clone carrying this TCR beta chain showed up just once. This specimen comes from a study of blood T cell repertoires in COVID-19. Study-wide background: T cells, B-cell-depleted T cells, or PBMCs supplied cDNA or gDNA.

Profiled with immunoSEQ multiplex PCR; TCRdb holds only in-frame clones, not every one. The table has about 140,000 clones, around 89% seen once. CDR3 size: 19 residues. V was cut by 3 bases and J by 4 bases, with 22 bases left in between. The germline V gene has CDR1 MNHNS and CDR2 SASEGT. V gene TRBV6-1 combines with J gene TRBJ1-6, with D perhaps matching TRBD1 (5 bases). Sequencing was performed on peripheral blood. The TCR originated in a woman older than 75 with acute or convalescent COVID-19. The CDR3 DNA reads TGTGCCAGCAGTGACTTAGGGGCAGGGAGGTTGATATATAATTCACCCCTCCACTTT. It specifies CASSDLGAGRLIYNSPLHF.